These 6 T cell receptor beta chains came from one sample sequenced in a study of shared clonotypes between healthy human individuals. Using immunoSEQ multiplex PCR, the repertoire was profiled, and TCRdb retains in-frame clones only, with some absent. This sample has millions of clones, with approximately 90% found just once. Sequencing was done on a sample of naive CD4+ T cells sorted from blood. Indicated subset: CD45RA+ positively selected. Source of these receptors: a man between 18 and 29 years old in good health.

This chain connects TRBV27 to TRBJ1-4; 7 bases fit TRBD1. The CDR3 has 16 amino acids. CDR1 and CDR2 (germline): MNHEY, SMNVEV (reference sequence). Unmatched junction bases numbered 10, after V lost 2 bases and J lost 7 bases. The CDR3 DNA reads as TGTGCCAGCAGTTTAGGGACAGCCTTGCCTCCTGAAAAACTGTTTTTT. Translated: CASSLGTALPPEKLFF.

The V and J genes are TRBV6-5 and TRBJ2-5, with D perhaps given as TRBD1 or TRBD2 (5 bases each). Germline-derived CDR1 and CDR2 are MNHEY and SVGAGI. The CDR3 totals 16 residues. V lost 2 bases and J 0 bases, leaving 13 bases between the germline ends. The CDR3 coding sequence is TGTGCCAGCAGTTACAGGGGAGTTAGTCACCAAGAGACCCAGTACTTC. Translated, it gives CASSYRGVSHQETQYF.

This rearrangement joins TRBV7-2 to TRBJ1-1; tentatively, D is TRBD1 (5 bases). V was pared by 4 bases and J by 11 bases, with 14 bases between. The CDR3 sequence is 12 residues long. Germline V gene sequence: CDR1 SGHTA, CDR2 FQGNSA. The CDR3 loop reads CASSSPPGHAFF. The CDR3 DNA sequence: TGTGCCAGCAGCTCCCCTCCGGGGCACGCTTTCTTT.

In its sample, this clone was seen once. V is TRBV5-8 and J is TRBJ2-3; 10 bases are shared with TRBD1. CDR3 length: 16 residues. Per germline, CDR1 SGHTS and CDR2 YDEGEE. V shed 2 bases, J shed 4 bases, and the junction held 7 bases outside the gene matches. CDR3: CASSFPGTGDPDTQYF. In DNA form, the CDR3 reads TGTGCCAGCAGCTTTCCCGGGACAGGGGACCCAGATACGCAGTATTTT.

This clone was seen once. Other DNA sequences of this sample code for an identical CDR3. J is TRBJ2-5 and V is TRBV7-2, with TRBD2 matching 8 bases. The length of the CDR3 is 14 residues. Germline CDR1 is SGHTA and CDR2 is FQGNSA. With 3 bases clipped from V and 4 bases from J, the junction kept 4 bases outside the gene matches. The CDR3 region is CASSFGLAGETQYF. Here the CDR3 DNA reads TGTGCCAGCAGCTTTGGACTAGCTGGAGAGACCCAGTACTTC. Variable domain in full (rest from reference TRBV7-2 and TRBJ2-5): GAGVSQSPSNKVTEKGKDVELRCDPISGHTALYWYRQSLGQGLEFLIYFQGNSAPDKSGLPSDRFSAERTGGSVSTLTIQRTQQEDSAVYLCASSFGLAGETQYFGPGTRLLVL.

This chain connects TRBV27 to TRBJ2-6, with D possibly matching TRBD1 (5 bases). Germline CDR1 reads MNHEY; CDR2 reads SMNVEV (reference sequence). The CDR3 contains 15 residues. V was trimmed by 2 bases and J by 0 bases, leaving 5 bases between them. Here the CDR3 reads CASSLRGSGANVLTF. As DNA, the CDR3 is TGTGCCAGCAGTTTAAGGGGCTCTGGGGCCAACGTCCTGACTTTC. The variable domain in full, completed from reference TRBV27 and TRBJ2-6, reads EAQVTQNPRYLITVTGKKLTVTCSQNMNHEYMSWYRQDPGLGLRQIYYSMNVEVTDKGDVPEGYKVSRKEKRNFPLILESPSPNQTSLYFCASSLRGSGANVLTFGAGSRLTVL.